The rows below give T cell receptor beta chains drawn from one sample of a study of blood T cell repertoires in COVID-19. Clones were read by immunoSEQ multiplex PCR, and TCRdb kept only the in-frame ones, dropping some. The sample has 200,000 to 250,000 clones, 80% to 90% seen once. Material for sequencing was peripheral blood. These receptors were obtained from a woman of 80 years or more with active or convalescent COVID-19. CDR3s include the opening cysteine and the closing phenylalanine or tryptophan. Each record gives: clone size, J gene, V gene, D gene, CDR3 DNA, CDR3 protein. D genes are given only for firm matches. Clone size is stated in some rows and not others, as once, few, many or a class when expanded.

.,TRBJ1-3,TRBV12-5,TRBD1,TGTGCTAGTGGTGAAACAGGGGGCTTAGGAGGAAACACCATATATTTT,CASGETGGLGGNTIYF
.,TRBJ1-1,TRBV28,.,TGTGCCAGCACCAAGACAGAAGTACTGAAAGCTTTCTTT,CASTKTEVLKAFF
.,TRBJ2-1,TRBV7-3,TRBD2,TGTGCCAGCAGAGAAAGCGGGAGTCTGTACAATGAGCAGTTCTTC,CASRESGSLYNEQFF
once,TRBJ1-2,TRBV12-3/TRBV12-4,TRBD1,TGTGCCAGCAGTTCGACAGGGTTCTGGGGCTACACCTTC,CASSSTGFWGYTF
once,TRBJ2-1,TRBV4-3,.,TGCGCCAGCAGCCAAGGTTTTAGGGGTTCGGACAATGAGCAGTTCTTC,CASSQGFRGSDNEQFF
.,TRBJ2-7,TRBV19,TRBD1,TGTGCCAGTAGTACAATGGACAGGAACTCCTACGAGCAGTACTTC,CASSTMDRNSYEQYF
many,TRBJ1-2,TRBV18,.,TGTGCCAGCTCACCAGCAGATAACTATGGCTACACCTTC,CASSPADNYGYTF
.,TRBJ1-4,TRBV7-2,.,TGTGCCAGCAGCTTAGACAGGAACGAAAAACTGTTTTTT,CASSLDRNEKLFF
many,TRBJ2-2,TRBV6-5,.,TGTGCCAGCAGTTACTCGAGCGGTCCCCGGGAGCTGTTTTTT,CASSYSSGPRELFF
.,TRBJ2-1,TRBV5-1,TRBD2,TGCGCCAGCAGCCCCTCTAGCGGAAGCTCCTACAATGAGCAGTTCTTC,CASSPSSGSSYNEQFF
.,TRBJ2-5,TRBV10-3,.,TGTGCCATCTCCCCGGGCGGGGAGACCCAGTACTTC,CAISPGGETQYF
.,TRBJ2-5,TRBV30,TRBD1,TGTGCCTGGAGTGTCTCGCGGACAGGGGTAGGGGAGACCCAGTACTTC,CAWSVSRTGVGETQYF
.,TRBJ2-7,TRBV25-1,TRBD1,TGTGCCAGCAGTGAATATTGGACAGGGAACGACGAGCAGTACTTC,CASSEYWTGNDEQYF
.,TRBJ1-1,TRBV2,.,TGTGCCAGCAGTAGGCAGACACTGAACACTGAAGCTTTCTTT,CASSRQTLNTEAFF
.,TRBJ2-1,TRBV2,TRBD2,TGTGCCAGCAGTGAAGATAGCGGGCCATACAATGAGCAGTTCTTC,CASSEDSGPYNEQFF
.,TRBJ2-1,TRBV5-4,TRBD1,TGTGCCAGCAGCTTCGGAGGACAGGGGGCCTACAATGAGCAGTTCTTC,CASSFGGQGAYNEQFF
.,TRBJ2-1,TRBV6-5,TRBD2,TGTGCCAGCAGTTATTGGGCGGGAGGGAACAATGAGCAGTTCTTC,CASSYWAGGNNEQFF
.,TRBJ2-3,TRBV6-5,TRBD2,TGTGCCAGCAGCCGCGGGACTAGCGGGCCAGATACGCAGTATTTT,CASSRGTSGPDTQYF
.,TRBJ1-2,TRBV7-9,TRBD1,TGTGCCAGCAGCTTTCTCGGGACAGGGGGACTTACCTCCGGAACCTTC,CASSFLGTGGLTSGTF
.,TRBJ1-5,TRBV7-2,.,TGTGCCAGCAGCTTACAGGGCCGGAATCAGCCCCAGCATTTT,CASSLQGRNQPQHF
.,TRBJ2-7,TRBV7-2,.,TGTGCCAGCAGCTTAGTTGACAGAGACTACGAGCAGTACTTC,CASSLVDRDYEQYF
.,TRBJ1-1,TRBV2,.,TGTGCCAGCAAGAGGGATGGGACTGAAGCTTTCTTT,CASKRDGTEAFF
.,TRBJ2-6,TRBV6-2/TRBV6-3,.,TGTGCCAGCAGTCCCCGGTTCTCTGGGGCCAACGTCCTGACTTTC,CASSPRFSGANVLTF
.,TRBJ1-4,TRBV28,TRBD1,TGTGCCAGCTCGACAGGGGTGGGAGAAAAACTGTTTTTT,CASSTGVGEKLFF
.,TRBJ2-3,TRBV7-8,TRBD2,TGTGCCAGCAGCTTATCCCCTAGCGGGGTTGCAGATACGCAGTATTTT,CASSLSPSGVADTQYF
.,TRBJ2-1,TRBV11-3,TRBD2,TGTGCCAGCAGCTTAGGAACAGCGGGGGGTTACAATGAGCAGTTCTTC,CASSLGTAGGYNEQFF
.,TRBJ2-7,TRBV27,.,TGTGCCAGCAGTTCGGGGGACTCCTACGAGCAGTACTTC,CASSSGDSYEQYF
.,TRBJ2-7,TRBV6-5,TRBD2,TGTGCCACCGAGACGGGACTAGCAGCATCCTTTGAGCAGTACTTC,CATETGLAASFEQYF
once,TRBJ2-1,TRBV25-1,TRBD2,TGTGCCAGCAGTGAATTGGTGGGACTAGCGGGGGTTAATGAGCAGTTCTTC,CASSELVGLAGVNEQFF
.,TRBJ2-7,TRBV18,.,TGTGCCAGCTCACCCTCCGATAGGGGGATCCCTTACGAGCAGTACTTC,CASSPSDRGIPYEQYF
once,TRBJ2-7,TRBV21-1,.,TGTGCCACCGGGACAGGGGATAACTACTCCTACGAGCAGTACTTC,CATGTGDNYSYEQYF
.,TRBJ1-2,TRBV18,TRBD1,TGTGCCAGCTCCCCGAGGACAGGGGGAATCTATGGCTACACCTTC,CASSPRTGGIYGYTF
few,TRBJ2-5,TRBV9,.,TGTGCCAGCAGCCCCTCGGGGCTAGCGAGAGAGACCCAGTACTTC,CASSPSGLARETQYF
.,TRBJ1-1,TRBV18,.,TGTGCCAGCTCACCATTGGCCAGGGAGGACACTGAAGCTTTCTTT,CASSPLAREDTEAFF
.,TRBJ2-7,TRBV7-9,.,TGTGCCAGCAGCTTAGCGCTGGCAGTCAGCGGCTACGAGCAGTACTTC,CASSLALAVSGYEQYF
.,TRBJ2-1,TRBV6-2/TRBV6-3,TRBD2,TGTGCCAGCAGTTACTCAGGGACTAGCGGGAGGGCAAATGAGCAGTTCTTC,CASSYSGTSGRANEQFF
.,TRBJ1-5,TRBV6-5,.,TGTGCCAGCAGTTACTCAGGAGGCTATGGCAATCAGCCCCAGCATTTT,CASSYSGGYGNQPQHF
.,TRBJ2-7,TRBV11-2,TRBD1,TGTGCCAGCACGTTGACAGGGACGGACGAGCAGTACTTC,CASTLTGTDEQYF
.,TRBJ1-2,TRBV28,TRBD1,TGTGCCAGCAGTGGGGGACAGTTAGGAAACTATGGCTACACCTTC,CASSGGQLGNYGYTF
.,TRBJ2-7,TRBV5-5,TRBD2,TGTGCCAGCAGCTTGGTGCGGCCACTAGCGGGGGCCTACGAGCAGTACTTC,CASSLVRPLAGAYEQYF
.,TRBJ1-5,TRBV6-5,.,TGTGCCAGCAGCCCAGGGGTAGATCAGCCCCAGCATTTT,CASSPGVDQPQHF
.,TRBJ1-4,TRBV30,TRBD1,TGTGCCTGGAGTTACGGACAGGGGGCAAATGAAAAACTGTTTTTT,CAWSYGQGANEKLFF
.,TRBJ1-1,TRBV5-1,.,TGCGCCAGCAGCACCCCGACAGGAGAGAGGACTGAAGCTTTCTTT,CASSTPTGERTEAFF
.,TRBJ1-2,TRBV7-2,.,TGTGCCAGCAGCTTATGGGAGGGTACCTATGGCTACACCTTC,CASSLWEGTYGYTF
once,TRBJ2-3,TRBV5-4,.,TGTGCCAGCAGCTTGACCGACTATACCCAGGATACGCAGTATTTT,CASSLTDYTQDTQYF
.,TRBJ2-3,TRBV7-2,TRBD1,TGTGCCAGCAGGACGACAGGGGCGACAGATACGCAGTATTTT,CASRTTGATDTQYF
.,TRBJ1-6,TRBV7-8,.,TGTGCCAGCAGCTTAGAAACGCGGGGACGATCTTATAATTCACCCCTCCACTTT,CASSLETRGRSYNSPLHF
.,TRBJ1-2,TRBV27,.,TGTGCCAGCAGTTTAAACTTCGCCGGGGGCTACACCTTC,CASSLNFAGGYTF
.,TRBJ1-1,TRBV7-9,.,TGTGCCAGCAGCTTATTGTGGCAGGAGAACACTGAAGCTTTCTTT,CASSLLWQENTEAFF
.,TRBJ1-6,TRBV3-1/TRBV3-2,TRBD1,TGTGCCAGCAGCCAAGATCGGGGGGACAGGAGGAATTCACCCCTCCACTTT,CASSQDRGDRRNSPLHF
.,TRBJ2-7,TRBV4-1,TRBD2,TGCGCCAGCAGCGGGTGGGGGGGAAGCTCCTACGAGCAGTACTTC,CASSGWGGSSYEQYF
.,TRBJ2-3,TRBV7-2,TRBD2,TGTGCCAGCAGCTCCCCGGCGGGAGTCCGCCGTGATACGCAGTATTTT,CASSSPAGVRRDTQYF
.,TRBJ2-5,TRBV11-2,TRBD2,TGTGCCAGCAGCTTAGGTCGACAAGGACGGGGGGAAGAGACCCAGTACTTC,CASSLGRQGRGEETQYF
few,TRBJ2-5,TRBV18,TRBD2,TGTGCCAGCTCTGATAGCGGGGGGCCCATCCAAGAGACCCAGTACTTC,CASSDSGGPIQETQYF
.,TRBJ2-7,TRBV28,.,TGTGCCACCACGACAGCCTACGAGCAGTACTTC,CATTTAYEQYF
.,TRBJ2-2,TRBV19,.,TGTGCCAGTAGTATACAGGGAAGCGACACCGGGGAGCTGTTTTTT,CASSIQGSDTGELFF
.,TRBJ1-5,TRBV30,.,TGTGCCTGGTCACAGGTTGGAGGCAATCAGCCCCAGCATTTT,CAWSQVGGNQPQHF